The clone carrying this T cell receptor beta chain has a handful of counts. This sample was taken from a study of cytomegalovirus exposure and HLA in healthy donors. 13 Jbeta primers and 60 Vbeta primers were used for the PCR. Here immunoSEQ multiplex PCR was the method, and the copy in TCRdb shows in-frame clones only, minus some. This table has 130,000 to 150,000 clones, around 9.6% appearing once. This CDR3 is built from 16 residues. The ends lost 1 base at V and 3 bases at J; junction bases unmatched: 7. CDR1 and CDR2 (germline): MNHEY, SMNVEV (reference sequence). This rearrangement joins TRBV27 to TRBJ2-3; TRBD2 aligns across 7 bases. Sequencing input: PBMCs. The clonotype originates from a male donor in good health and CMV-seronegative. CDR3 sequence: CASSLLGRGGTDTQYF. CDR3 bases: TGTGCCAGCAGTTTATTGGGCCGGGGAGGGACAGATACGCAGTATTTT.